This paragraph covers one TCR beta chain sequence. This sample was taken from a study of blood T cell repertoires in COVID-19. This CDR3 is 14 amino acids long. Unmatched junction bases numbered 3, after V lost 5 bases and J lost 1 base. The germline CDR1 and CDR2 sequences are MNHEY and SVGEGT. This table comes from immunoSEQ multiplex PCR, and its TCRdb copy is limited to in-frame clones, with some not included. Here the sample spans 150,000 to 180,000 clones, about 88% being singletons. The source is a woman in her seventies with acute or convalescent COVID-19. Material: peripheral blood. This rearrangement joins TRBV6-2 or TRBV6-3 to TRBJ1-1, with 8 bases aligning to TRBD1. CDR3 nucleotide sequence: TGTGCCAGCAGTAAGACAGGGGAGAACACTGAAGCTTTCTTT. It is translated as CASSKTGENTEAFF.